This T cell receptor beta chain was sequenced in a study of tumor-infiltrating lymphocytes in primary liver carcinoma. Extraction also yielded germline DNA, while blood RNA was obtained from unsorted whole blood. Patients carried chronic HBV infection without prior treatment. Germline V gives CDR1 MGHRA, CDR2 YSYEKL. The J segment lost 3 bases and the V segment lost 4 bases, leaving 10 bases of the junction unmatched. The CDR3 is 19 residues long. A primer in the constant region served to generate TCR beta cDNA from 500 ng of total RNA. TCR beta libraries came from three nested multiplex PCR rounds using slightly modified ARM-PCR. Two initial PCR rounds of about 11 cycles each paired TRBV1-TRBV30 forward primers with a C-beta reverse primer. TCRdb redid the calling of the multiplex PCR reads with MiXCR, one entry per CDR3 protein. The sample has a few hundred thousand distinct CDR3 sequences, around three fifths seen once.

Sequencing used peripheral blood. This chain joins TRBV4-1 and TRBJ2-6; 12 bases align to TRBD1. This sequence originates from a woman in her thirties with primary liver carcinoma and hepatitis B virus infection. The CDR3 protein is CASSRGTGGAMGGANVLTF. CDR3 nucleotide sequence: TGCGCCAGCAGCCGAGGGACAGGGGGCGCGATGGGTGGGGCCAACGTCCTGACTTTC.